This T cell receptor beta chain was recorded in a study of Ad26.COV2.S vaccination and SARS-CoV-2 variants. Turning to the study itself: Administration of Ad26.COV2.S was intramuscular, either once or twice 56 days apart. Study-wide findings and caveats: Vaccine and placebo recipients had comparable breadth of non-spike TCRs.

Stated treatment: 19 received Ad26.COV2.S at low or high dose, single or two shots; 5 received placebo; per-sample allocation not given. Sampling was done on day 63 after the first vaccine or placebo injection. Aged 18-55 years, donor was enrolled in Boston at some point between 2019 and 2021. This clone was seen only a few times. Its antigen remains unknown. The CDR3 consists of 14 residues. Deletions cut 2 bases from V and 7 bases from J, with 12 bases between. Germline V gives CDR1 MDHEN, CDR2 SYDVKM. Clones were sequenced by immunoSEQ multiplex PCR, and TCRdb holds only the in-frame ones, with some missing. Altogether about 350,000 clones are present, 85% to 90% being singletons, with the ten largest covering around 4.5%.

The sequenced sample was peripheral blood, obtained in a trial of Ad26.COV2.S vaccine versus placebo. V and J are TRBV28 and TRBJ1-5; D is possibly TRBD1 (6 bases). This TCR came from a person between 18 and 65 years old who received the Ad26.COV2.S COVID-19 vaccine or a placebo. This CDR3 is CASSLRGADQPQHF. The CDR3 DNA sequence: TGTGCCAGCAGTTTACGGGGGGCGGACCAGCCCCAGCATTTT.